This passage covers 28 T cell receptor beta chains from one sample sequenced in a study of T cells after yellow fever vaccination. Using its own MiXCR run on the 5' RACE reads, TCRdb lists one record per CDR3 protein. The sample records under 200,000 distinct CDR3 sequences, 6.5% to 8.5% being singletons. The sample was CD4+ T cells sorted from PBMCs, taken 5 days after the first yellow fever vaccination. These TCRs come from a man between 18 and 35 years old who received the YFV17D yellow fever vaccine.

This clonotype was seen many times. The chain is built from TRBV20-1 and TRBJ2-7; no firm D call. CDR3 length: 14 residues. Trimming took off 3 bases at V and 6 bases at J, with 18 bases between the two ends. The V gene's germline CDR1 is DFQATT and CDR2 SNEGSKA (reference sequence). In DNA, the CDR3 is TGCAGTGCTAGTCAGAGGACGAGTGTCCTCGAGCAGTACTTC. Protein product: CSASQRTSVLEQYF.

This clonotype came up many times. This chain joins TRBV28 and TRBJ1-2, with unresolved D. V lost 3 bases, J lost 8 bases, and 10 bases lay in between. The CDR3 consists of 12 residues. Germline V gene data show CDR1 as MDHEN and CDR2 as SYDVKM. The CDR3 here is CASSLHGSGYTF. For the CDR3, the DNA is TGTGCCAGCAGTTTGCACGGGAGCGGCTACACCTTC.

Points on this clonotype: Given a much more abundant clone one base away, this may be a read error. This chain links TRBV27 with TRBJ1-2; tentative D call: TRBD1 (5 bases). The V gene's germline CDR1 is MNHEY and CDR2 SMNVEV (reference sequence). The CDR3 extends over 15 amino acids. CDR3 nucleotides: TGTGCCAGCAGTTTATGGGGCAGTACTAAATATGGCTACACCTTC. It encodes CASSLWGSTKYGYTF.

The table lists this clonotype with a few counts. The genes are TRBV7-8 and TRBJ1-1; D unresolved. Germline CDR1 is SGHVS and CDR2 is FQNEAQ. The CDR3 runs 14 residues. V lost 1 base and J lost 9, with 15 bases in between. The CDR3, as DNA: TGTGCCAGCAGCTTAGAGGGTCCTTGTTATAAAGCTTTCTTT. Its translation: CASSLEGPCYKAFF.

This clonotype turned up a few times. This rearrangement joins TRBV15 to TRBJ2-1, with TRBD1 as a possible D gene (5 bases). V was shortened by 1 base and J by 6 bases, with 19 bases between the two germline ends. This CDR3 comprises 17 residues. CDR1 LNHNV and CDR2 YYDKDF come from the germline V gene (reference sequence). CDR3 DNA: TGTGCCACCAGCAGAGTCCCGCCGGGCAGGGTAGGCAATGAGCAGTTCTTC. Its protein product is CATSRVPPGRVGNEQFF. Full variable domain (rest looked up from reference TRBV15 and TRBJ2-1): DAMVIQNPRYQVTQFGKPVTLSCSQTLNHNVMYWYQQKSSQAPKLLFHYYDKDFNNEADTPDNFQSRRPNTSFCFLDIRSPGLGDTAMYLCATSRVPPGRVGNEQFFGPGTRLTVL.

This clonotype was observed many times. The V call is TRBV5-5, the J call TRBJ2-3; D possibly corresponds to TRBD1 (5 bases). This CDR3 has 16 residues. From germline, CDR1 is SGHKS and CDR2 YYEKEE (reference sequence). The ends were cut back, 4 bases at V and 2 bases at J, with 17 bases in the middle. The CDR3 loop reads CASSLGVQFFTDTQYF. CDR3 coding DNA: TGTGCCAGCAGCCTAGGGGTTCAATTCTTCACAGATACGCAGTATTTT.

This clonotype has a count of ten or more. The chain couples TRBV6-5 to TRBJ1-1, with D possibly being TRBD1 (5 bases). The germline V and J ends were trimmed by 5 bases and 2 bases, with 12 bases remaining between them. Germline lookup yields CDR1 MNHEY and CDR2 SVGAGI. The CDR3 is made up of 14 amino acids. The CDR3 DNA reads TGTGCCAGCAGTCGGACACAGGTAAACACTGAAGCTTTCTTT. This encodes CASSRTQVNTEAFF.

The chain is built from TRBV6-5 and TRBJ2-1; D unresolved. Germline loops: CDR1 MNHEY, CDR2 SVGAGI. V gave up 0 bases and J gave up 1 base, with 13 bases separating them. CDR3 length equals 17 residues. The CDR3 reads CASSYSIGMRSYNEQFF. In DNA, the CDR3 is TGTGCCAGCAGTTACTCGATAGGCATGAGGTCCTACAATGAGCAGTTCTTC.

CDR3 amino acids: CASRATLGAFF. The CDR3, as DNA: TGTGCCAGCAGAGCTACTCTAGGGGCTTTCTTT. This chain links TRBV28 with TRBJ1-1; D remains ambiguous. The CDR3 loop spans 11 amino acids. CDR1 is MDHEN and CDR2 is SYDVKM in the germline V gene. Deletions cut 6 bases from V and 11 bases from J, with 13 bases between.

The gene calls are TRBV5-1 and TRBJ2-7; 8 bases align to TRBD1. The germline V gene has CDR1 SGHRS and CDR2 YFSETQ. The V and J ends lost 5 bases and 7 bases, in that order; junction bases with no gene match: 11. The CDR3 has 14 amino acids. CDR3 sequence (DNA): TGCGCCAGCAGATCTGTGAGGACAGGGTGGGAGCAGTACTTC. This encodes CASRSVRTGWEQYF.

This clonotype showed up just a few times. The J gene is TRBJ2-1, the V gene TRBV7-9; D may be TRBD1 (7 bases). The CDR3 sequence is 14 residues long. CDR1 and CDR2 from the germline V gene are SEHNR and FQNEAQ (reference sequence). The V end was cut by 5 bases, the J end by 12 bases, with 20 bases between. In DNA, the CDR3 is TGTGCCAGCAGCCGAGAGGGGGGAGCAGGGGGGCAGTTCTTC. Translation: CASSREGGAGGQFF. The full variable domain, its missing parts supplied by reference TRBV7-9 and TRBJ2-1, is DTGVSQNPRHKITKRGQNVTFRCDPISEHNRLYWYRQTLGQGPEFLTYFQNEAQLEKSRLLSDRFSAERPKGSFSTLEIQRTEQGDSAMYLCASSREGGAGGQFFGPGTRLTVL.

This clonotype was counted between two and nine times. The chain couples TRBV3-1 to TRBJ2-2; 9 positions match TRBD2. From germline, CDR1 is LGHDT and CDR2 YNNKEL (reference sequence). The CDR3 loop spans 15 amino acids. V was clipped by 2 bases and J by 4 bases; unmatched bases: 2. The CDR3 DNA follows: TGTGCCAGCAGCCAACGCGGGGGGGCCACCGGGGAGCTGTTTTTT. Residues: CASSQRGGATGELFF.

This clonotype showed up many times. V gene TRBV6-5 combines with J gene TRBJ1-5; 7 nucleotides align to TRBD1. This CDR3 comprises 16 residues. Germline V CDR1 and CDR2: MNHEY, SVGAGI. The J segment lost 7 bases and the V segment lost 2 bases, leaving 11 bases of the junction unmatched. DNA for the CDR3: TGTGCCAGCAGTTACGGCCCGACAGGGAACGTACAGCCCCAGCATTTT. Its protein is CASSYGPTGNVQPQHF.

This clonotype was counted many times. The V and J genes are TRBV6-5 and TRBJ1-1; tentative D call: TRBD1 (5 bases). This CDR3 is built from 14 residues. Trimming cost V 2 bases and J 4 bases, with 11 bases left between them. The germline V gene has CDR1 MNHEY and CDR2 SVGAGI. The CDR3 nucleotides are TGTGCCAGCAGTTACCTGGCGGGGGGCACTGAAGCTTTCTTT. Its translation: CASSYLAGGTEAFF.

This clonotype was recorded many times. The CDR3 nucleotides read TGTGCCAGCTGCAGGACGGCGCAAGAGACCCAGTACTTC. It yields the protein CASCRTAQETQYF. The chain couples TRBV7-3 to TRBJ2-5, with D uncertain. Germline CDR1 and CDR2: SGHTA and FQGTGA. Trimming stripped 8 bases from V and 2 bases from J, with 12 bases between. CDR3 length: 13 amino acids.

This clonotype was observed at least ten times. CDR3 region: CASSSLAGSTYNEQFF. In DNA, the CDR3 is TGTGCCAGCAGTTCTTTAGCGGGGTCTACCTACAATGAGCAGTTCTTC. This chain joins TRBV6-5 and TRBJ2-1; 8 bases match TRBD2. CDR1 and CDR2 from the germline V gene are MNHEY and SVGAGI. V trimming: 4 bases; J trimming: 2 bases; junction bases outside the gene matches: 7. The CDR3 has 16 residues.

This clonotype appeared a few times. The chain employs TRBV5-4 and TRBJ2-5; D may be TRBD2 (6 bases). The CDR3 is 12 residues long. The V gene lost 10 bases and the J gene lost 1 base, with 11 bases spanning the gap. CDR1 and CDR2 from the germline V gene are SGHNT and YYREEE (reference sequence). CDR3 amino acids: CAFAGPQETQYF. In nucleotides, the CDR3 is TGTGCCTTCGCGGGGCCCCAAGAGACCCAGTACTTC. Variable domain in full (rest from reference TRBV5-4 and TRBJ2-5): ETGVTQSPTHLIKTRGQQVTLRCSSQSGHNTVSWYQQALGQGPQFIFQYYREEENGRGNFPPRFSGLQFPNYSSELNVNALELDDSALYLCAFAGPQETQYFGPGTRLLVL.

The rearrangement joins TRBV12-3 or TRBV12-4 to TRBJ1-2, with 9 bases identical to TRBD1. This CDR3 has 15 amino acids. Losses at the gene ends were 5 bases for V and 4 bases for J; bases not matched to a gene: 8. Here the CDR3 DNA reads TGTGCCAGCAGTCCGGGACAGGGTCAACGCTATGGCTACACCTTC. This sequence encodes CASSPGQGQRYGYTF.

The chain recombines TRBV5-6 with TRBJ1-5; D is possibly TRBD1 (6 bases). The CDR3 is 14 amino acids. The V and J ends lost 4 bases and 2 bases respectively, with 10 bases between them. Germline V gene data show CDR1 as SGHDT and CDR2 as YYEEEE. CDR3 amino acids: CASSIQGRNQPQHF. The CDR3 region has the DNA TGTGCCAGCAGCATACAGGGTCGCAATCAGCCCCAGCATTTT.

This clonotype was observed a handful of times. The CDR3 nucleotides are TGTGCCAGTAGTTCGCCGGACAGGGGACATGAGCAGTTCTTC. It is translated as CASSSPDRGHEQFF. This chain joins TRBV19 and TRBJ2-1; 9 positions match TRBD1. The CDR3 has 14 amino acids. CDR1 LNHDA and CDR2 SQIVND come from the germline V gene (reference sequence). The V gene end was trimmed by 5 bases and the J gene end by 8 bases; junction bases not matched to a gene: 7.

This clonotype was seen a handful of times. The CDR3 here is CALTRGGAHTGELFF. For the CDR3, the DNA is TGTGCCTTGACACGCGGGGGGGCCCACACCGGGGAGCTGTTTTTT. The V gene is TRBV30, the J gene TRBJ2-2; 9 nucleotides align to TRBD2. Unmatched junction bases numbered 9, after V lost 7 bases and J lost 3 bases. The germline gives CDR1 GTSNPN, CDR2 SVGIG (reference sequence). The CDR3 loop spans 15 amino acids.

The chain employs TRBV11-2 and TRBJ1-2, with 11 positions matching TRBD1. V trimming: 4 bases; J trimming: 2 bases; junction bases outside the gene matches: 15. From germline, CDR1 is SGHAT and CDR2 FQNNGV. The CDR3 contains 19 residues. The DNA of the CDR3 is TGTGCCAGCAGCTCCCTCCGGCGGACAGGGGGCAGCCCAAACTATGGCTACACCTTC. Translated, it gives CASSSLRRTGGSPNYGYTF.

This clonotype was detected a few times. The rearrangement links TRBV7-8 to TRBJ2-7; tentative D call: TRBD1 (5 bases). Trimming removed 6 bases at V and 3 bases at J, with 12 bases between. The CDR3 loop spans 13 amino acids. The germline V gene encodes CDR1 SGHVS and CDR2 FQNEAQ. The DNA of the CDR3 is TGTGCCAGCAGTTCCCTTAGGGGCTACGAGCAGTACGTC. It translates to CASSSLRGYEQYV.

This clonotype was observed many times. The chain joins TRBV5-1 to TRBJ2-3, with D uncertain. V lost 6 bases, J lost 6 bases, and 14 bases lay in between. The CDR3 sequence is 13 residues long. Germline V gene lookup returns CDR1 SGHRS and CDR2 YFSETQ. The DNA for the CDR3 is TGCGCCAGCAATTTTATGGGCCCGGATACGCAGTATTTT. This translates into CASNFMGPDTQYF.

The rearrangement joins TRBV3-1 to TRBJ1-2, with 7 bases aligning to TRBD1. Losses at the gene ends were 10 bases for V and 2 bases for J; bases not matched to a gene: 13. The length of the CDR3 is 15 residues. Germline V gives CDR1 LGHDT, CDR2 YNNKEL (reference sequence). The CDR3 is CATCPAGGGNYGYTF. CDR3 bases: TGTGCCACCTGCCCAGCAGGGGGAGGCAACTATGGCTACACCTTC.

Here the CDR3 reads CATQNNRDRGFRSEQYF. Here the CDR3 DNA reads TGTGCCACCCAAAACAACCGGGACAGGGGTTTTCGTTCCGAGCAGTACTTC. The rearrangement uses TRBV11-2 and TRBJ2-7; 10 bases align to TRBD1. Germline CDR1 is SGHAT and CDR2 is FQNNGV. This CDR3 spans 17 amino acids. J was trimmed by 6 bases and V by 10 bases; bases with no gene match: 21.

This clonotype showed up just a few times. V is TRBV5-1 and J is TRBJ2-3, with D possibly TRBD1 on 6 matching bases. Trimming removed 5 bases from V and 6 bases from J, with 16 bases in between. CDR1 is SGHRS, CDR2 YFSETQ, per germline. This CDR3 is 14 amino acids long. This CDR3 is CASRPTGIQDTQYF. CDR3 bases: TGCGCCAGCAGACCTACAGGGATCCAGGATACGCAGTATTTT.

This clonotype was picked up many times. The rearrangement uses TRBV7-6 and TRBJ1-5, with TRBD1 as a possible D gene (5 bases). The CDR3 totals 13 residues. Trimming left V 1 base short and J 7 bases short, with 8 bases between. CDR1 is SGHVS, CDR2 FNYEAQ, per germline. CDR3 loop: CASSLEGKQPQHF. CDR3 in DNA: TGTGCCAGCAGCTTAGAGGGGAAGCAGCCCCAGCATTTT.